The 15 T cell receptor beta chains reported below all come from one sample, sequenced in a study of blood T cells in healthy people across ages. Sample-barcoded 5' priming and a J-beta primer mix drove a second PCR of roughly 6 to 12 cycles. TCRdb reprocessed the 5' RACE reads with MiXCR, giving one entry per CDR3 protein. This table holds 550,000 to 600,000 distinct CDR3 sequences, around 50% found once. Sequencing was carried out using blood. The source is a man older than 75 in good health.

In this sample, this clonotype turned up a few times. The genes are TRBV20-1 and TRBJ2-7; 9 nucleotides agree with TRBD2. This CDR3 comprises 13 residues. The V gene's germline CDR1 is DFQATT and CDR2 SNEGSKA (reference sequence). J was trimmed by 2 bases and V by 4 bases; bases with no gene match: 3. The CDR3 sequence is CSATSGNAYEQYF. The CDR3 DNA sequence: TGCAGTGCTACTAGCGGGAACGCCTACGAGCAGTACTTC.

This clonotype appeared a few times. The genes are TRBV4-3 and TRBJ1-1; D perhaps matches TRBD1 (5 bases). Per germline, CDR1 LGHNA and CDR2 YSLEER. V gave up 1 base and J gave up 1 base, with 10 bases separating them. The CDR3 sequence is 15 residues long. CDR3 in amino acids: CASSQVGGANTEAFF. The CDR3 bases are TGCGCCAGCAGCCAAGTAGGCGGGGCGAACACTGAAGCTTTCTTT.

V gene TRBV9 combines with J gene TRBJ2-1; 13 bases are shared with TRBD2. This CDR3 spans 18 amino acids. CDR1 and CDR2 from the germline V gene are SGDLS and YYNGEE. The ends lost 0 bases at V and 0 bases at J; junction bases unmatched: 3. Here the CDR3 DNA reads TGTGCCAGCAGCGTAGGGACTAGCGGGGGCAGCTCCTACAATGAGCAGTTCTTC. Protein product: CASSVGTSGGSSYNEQFF.

This chain connects TRBV10-3 to TRBJ2-5, with 7 bases fitting TRBD1. In germline, CDR1 is ENHRY, CDR2 SYGVKD. The CDR3 contains 14 residues. Unmatched junction bases numbered 4, after V lost 4 bases and J lost 2 bases. DNA of the CDR3: TGTGCCATCAGTGTTACGGGACAGCAAGAGACCCAGTACTTC. Protein product: CAISVTGQQETQYF.

The chain links TRBV6-5 to TRBJ1-1, with a tentative D call TRBD1 (5 bases). V lost 6 bases, J lost 10 bases, and 18 bases lay in between. The CDR3 sequence is 13 residues long. The germline gives CDR1 MNHEY, CDR2 SVGAGI. The CDR3 nucleotides are TGTGCCAGCAGGAGAAGTCGGGGGGACGCAGCTTTCTTT. The encoded protein is CASRRSRGDAAFF.

The V gene is TRBV7-9, the J gene TRBJ2-3, with D unclear. This CDR3 has 16 residues. Germline lookup yields CDR1 SEHNR and CDR2 FQNEAQ (reference sequence). V was trimmed by 3 bases and J by 7 bases, leaving 20 bases between them. This CDR3 reads CASSFAFSPNQNTQYF. The CDR3 DNA is TGTGCCAGCAGCTTCGCTTTTAGCCCGAATCAAAATACGCAGTATTTT. The full variable domain, in which reference TRBV7-9 and TRBJ2-3 provide the parts outside the CDR3, is DTGVSQNPRHKITKRGQNVTFRCDPISEHNRLYWYRQTLGQGPEFLTYFQNEAQLEKSRLLSDRFSAERPKGSFSTLEIQRTEQGDSAMYLCASSFAFSPNQNTQYFGPGTRLTVL.

This clonotype has ten or more counts. The chain uses TRBV5-4 and TRBJ2-1; D possibly corresponds to TRBD2 (6 bases). The V end lost 3 bases, the J end lost 4 bases, and 11 bases lay between the germline ends. The germline CDR1 and CDR2 sequences are SGHNT and YYREEE (reference sequence). This CDR3 comprises 14 residues. In DNA form, the CDR3 reads TGTGCCAGCAGCTGGATGGAGGGGTACAATGAGCAGTTCTTC. Translating it yields CASSWMEGYNEQFF.

This clonotype was detected a few times. J is TRBJ2-7 and V is TRBV20-1, with D perhaps assigned TRBD1 or TRBD2 (7 bases each). This CDR3 spans 14 amino acids. Germline lookup yields CDR1 DFQATT and CDR2 SNEGSKA (reference sequence). The ends were cut back, 6 bases at V and 2 bases at J, with 17 bases in the middle. Written as DNA, the CDR3 is TGCAGTGCACCAGGGGGAGGGTCCACCTACGAGCAGTACTTC. Translation gives CSAPGGGSTYEQYF.

The chain combines TRBV28 with TRBJ2-4; TRBD1 is a possible D gene (6 bases). Germline-derived CDR1 and CDR2 are MDHEN and SYDVKM. This CDR3 has 13 amino acids. Trimming removed 10 bases at V and 6 bases at J, with 16 bases between. CDR3 region: CATADRTGNIQYF. Here the CDR3 DNA reads TGTGCCACCGCAGACAGGACGGGAAACATTCAGTACTTC.

This clonotype was seen at least ten times. The chain has TRBV20-1 and TRBJ2-1; tentatively, D is TRBD2 (6 bases). The ends were cut back, 7 bases at V and 5 bases at J, with 12 bases in the middle. This CDR3 region has 12 residues. Germline assignment: CDR1 DFQATT and CDR2 SNEGSKA (reference sequence). The CDR3 loop reads CSGRLVDNEQFF. The CDR3 DNA is TGCAGTGGGAGACTAGTCGACAATGAGCAGTTCTTC.

This rearrangement joins TRBV20-1 to TRBJ2-5, with 7 nucleotides matching TRBD2. V was clipped by 5 bases and J by 11 bases; unmatched bases: 14. In germline, CDR1 is DFQATT, CDR2 SNEGSKA (reference sequence). This CDR3 is built from 13 residues. In DNA form, the CDR3 reads TGCAGTGCTGGGAGGGGTTCGGGAAATGAGCAGTACTTC. This gives the protein CSAGRGSGNEQYF.

J is TRBJ2-5 and V is TRBV10-3, with 7 bases identical to TRBD2. V lost 3 bases to trimming and J lost 11 bases; unmatched junction nucleotides: 9. The germline gives CDR1 ENHRY, CDR2 SYGVKD. The length of the CDR3 is 13 residues. The chain's CDR3 is CAISDPRLAEQYF. As DNA, the CDR3 is TGTGCCATCAGTGATCCTAGACTAGCAGAGCAGTACTTC.

The sample holds one count of this clonotype. This CDR3 reads CASSLVAGVGSPLHF. DNA of the CDR3: TGTGCCAGCAGTTTAGTTGCAGGGGTAGGGTCACCCCTCCACTTT. The chain couples TRBV12-3 or TRBV12-4 to TRBJ1-6, with D possibly being TRBD1 (6 bases). CDR3 length equals 15 residues. The V end was cut by 1 base, the J end by 10 bases, with 14 bases between.

This clonotype showed up just a few times. J is TRBJ2-7 and V is TRBV28; D is unresolved. The germline V gene has CDR1 MDHEN and CDR2 SYDVKM. Trimming pared 6 bases from V and 5 bases from J, leaving 11 bases between. CDR3 length: 12 amino acids. The CDR3 here is CASSLRLHEQYF. The CDR3 DNA sequence: TGTGCCAGCAGCCTTCGGCTCCACGAGCAGTACTTC.

V and J are TRBV20-1 and TRBJ1-6, with 11 bases that match TRBD1. The V segment lost 3 bases and the J segment 10 bases; nucleotides outside the gene matches: 5. This CDR3 comprises 14 residues. Germline CDR1 is DFQATT and CDR2 is SNEGSKA (reference sequence). The CDR3 protein is CSASVGTGGSPLHF. The CDR3 bases are TGCAGTGCTAGTGTGGGGACAGGGGGATCACCCCTCCACTTT.